This T cell receptor beta chain is from a study of blood T cell repertoires in COVID-19. Across the whole study: The United States, Italy and Spain supplied acute and convalescent COVID-19 samples. T cells, B-cell-depleted T cells, or PBMCs supplied cDNA or gDNA.

Authors' methods: Amplifying reference gene primers gave estimates of nucleated cell counts. The data were produced by immunoSEQ multiplex PCR, yet TCRdb's version contains in-frame clones alone and is incomplete. V and J calls plus clone size are reproduced from that table; the DNA served to infer D and trimming. The data contain some 200,000 clones, roughly 75% of them singletons. The germline CDR1 and CDR2 sequences are SGHTS and YDEGEE. The trim removed 2 bases at V and 2 bases at J, leaving 4 bases unmatched. The CDR3 is 15 amino acids. This chain connects TRBV5-8 to TRBJ2-3, with 8 bases lining up with TRBD2. The sequenced sample was peripheral blood. The clonotype comes from a woman between 65 and 79 years old with acute or convalescent COVID-19. The CDR3, as DNA: TGTGCCAGCAGCTTTTCGGGGGGGCCCACAGATACGCAGTATTTT. This codes for CASSFSGGPTDTQYF.